The 25 T cell receptor beta chains given below trace back to one sample, sequenced in a study of metastatic and nonmetastatic thyroid tumors. Every patient was untreated before thyroid surgery. TCRdb called clones again from the PCR reads with MiXCR. The table records 30,000 to 35,000 clones, 25% to 35% of them present only once. The sample consisted of blood. These receptors were obtained from a female donor with papillary thyroid cancer or a benign thyroid nodule (not recorded which). Some clones in this sample may be carry-over from other donors' samples.

This clone was observed at least ten times. The chain's CDR3 is CASSYAPSGQETQYF. The CDR3 nucleotides read TGTGCCAGCAGTTATGCGCCTAGCGGTCAAGAGACCCAGTACTTC. The chain couples TRBV6-1 to TRBJ2-5; 7 bases align to TRBD2. This CDR3 region has 15 residues. Trimming took 5 bases from V and 2 from J; bases not matched to a gene: 8. Germline assignment: CDR1 MNHNS and CDR2 SASEGT.

This clone was observed a handful of times. V usage is TRBV3-1 and J usage is TRBJ2-7; D unresolved. V lost 6 bases to trimming and J lost 0 bases, with 3 bases between them. Germline V lookup: CDR1 LGHDT, CDR2 YNNKEL (reference sequence). The CDR3 loop spans 11 amino acids. In DNA form, the CDR3 reads TGTGCCAGCAGGTACTCCTACGAGCAGTACTTC. Its protein is CASRYSYEQYF.

The sample holds a few counts of this clone. The chain employs TRBV2 and TRBJ2-3; 9 positions match TRBD2. V was pared by 5 bases and J by 6 bases, with 9 bases of the junction left unmatched. Germline V gene lookup returns CDR1 SNHLY and CDR2 FYNNEI. There are 15 residues in the CDR3. This chain's CDR3 is CASSRPRGGADTQYF. The CDR3 nucleotides read TGTGCCAGCAGTCGTCCGCGGGGGGGAGCTGATACGCAGTATTTT.

The V gene is TRBV7-2, the J gene TRBJ1-6, with 7 positions matching TRBD1. J lost 8 bases, V lost 7 bases, and 11 bases had no gene match. The germline CDR1 and CDR2 sequences are SGHTA and FQGNSA. The CDR3 sequence is 15 residues long. The CDR3: CASMRQGGFDSPLHF. The CDR3 DNA reads TGTGCCAGCATGCGACAGGGTGGCTTTGATTCACCCCTCCACTTT.

In this sample, this clone turned up many times. The gene calls are TRBV5-1 and TRBJ2-2; a weak D match, TRBD2 (6 bases). Germline V gene data show CDR1 as SGHRS and CDR2 as YFSETQ. Trimming pared 7 bases from V and 0 bases from J, leaving 7 bases between. This CDR3 has 13 residues. This CDR3 reads CASLAPNTGELFF. The CDR3 nucleotides read TGCGCCAGCCTAGCGCCGAACACCGGGGAGCTGTTTTTT.

This chain uses TRBV4-1 with TRBJ2-3; no clear D gene. Trimming removed 5 bases at V and 7 bases at J, with 13 bases between. CDR1 MGHRA and CDR2 YSYEKL come from the germline V gene. The CDR3 loop spans 13 amino acids. CDR3 DNA sequence: TGCGCCAGCAGCTGGGGTAGGACGAATACGCAGTATTTT. It encodes CASSWGRTNTQYF.

This chain joins TRBV12-3 or TRBV12-4 and TRBJ1-1, with unresolved D. V shed 6 bases and J shed 2 bases, with 10 bases lying between them. CDR3 size: 13 residues. The CDR3 spells CASSRQTNTEAFF. CDR3 nucleotide sequence: TGTGCCAGCAGCCGCCAGACCAACACTGAAGCTTTCTTT.

Remarks on this clone: At the DNA level, this CDR3 is encoded by other sequences in the same sample as well. V is TRBV7-8 and J is TRBJ1-1; D gene unclear. CDR3 length: 14 amino acids. From germline, CDR1 is SGHVS and CDR2 FQNEAQ. V was trimmed by 5 bases and J by 0 bases, leaving 10 bases between them. The CDR3 reads CASSPGVMNTEAFF. The CDR3 bases are TGTGCCAGCAGCCCTGGTGTCATGAACACTGAAGCTTTCTTT.

The CDR3 loop is CSARSGTIVHEQYF. For the CDR3, the DNA is TGCAGTGCTAGATCCGGGACTATCGTCCACGAGCAGTACTTC. The chain uses TRBV20-1 and TRBJ2-7, with 7 bases identical to TRBD2. Germline-derived CDR1 and CDR2 are DFQATT and SNEGSKA (reference sequence). The CDR3 is made up of 14 amino acids. J was trimmed by 5 bases and V by 2 bases; bases with no gene match: 9.

This chain uses TRBV20-1 with TRBJ2-1, with TRBD2 identical over 12 bases. The junction had 6 bases not matched to a gene; V was cut back by 5 bases and J by 7 bases. The CDR3 is 14 amino acids. From germline, CDR1 is DFQATT and CDR2 SNEGSKA (reference sequence). In DNA form, the CDR3 reads TGCAGTGCTCTAGCGGGGGGGCTTGTAAATGAGCAGTTCTTC. This translates into CSALAGGLVNEQFF.

This clone was recorded a few times. The genes are TRBV10-1 and TRBJ1-1, with 10 bases identical to TRBD1. The CDR3 contains 15 residues. Trimming at V came to 3 bases and at J to 8 bases, leaving 9 bases not matched to a gene. Germline CDR1 and CDR2: WNHNN and SYGVQD (reference sequence). The CDR3 coding sequence is TGCGCCAGCAGTGAAGCCGGACAGGGGGTGTTAGAAGCTTTCTTT. As protein: CASSEAGQGVLEAFF.

The sample holds many counts of this clone. The V and J genes are TRBV11-3 and TRBJ2-5; 11 bases are a match to TRBD2. CDR1 SGHNT and CDR2 YENEEA come from the germline V gene. The CDR3 has 16 residues. V lost 4 bases, J lost 2 bases, and 6 bases stayed unmatched. CDR3 amino acids: CASSSLAGGLQETQYF. In DNA, the CDR3 is TGTGCCAGCAGCTCCTTAGCGGGAGGGTTGCAAGAGACCCAGTACTTC.

This clone has ten or more counts. The CDR3 reads CASSDSDTGELFF. The CDR3 bases are TGTGCCAGCAGTGACTCAGACACCGGGGAGCTGTTTTTT. The chain links TRBV6-4 to TRBJ2-2; D gene uncertain. V shed 0 bases and J shed 3 bases, with 2 bases lying between them. The CDR3 is made up of 13 amino acids. The V gene's germline CDR1 is MRHNA and CDR2 SNTAGT.

This clone was seen many times. This chain connects TRBV20-1 to TRBJ1-2, with 7 bases aligning to TRBD1. V shed 5 bases and J 7 bases; nucleotides not matched to a gene: 7. CDR1 and CDR2 (germline): DFQATT, SNEGSKA (reference sequence). This CDR3 contains 12 residues. DNA of the CDR3: TGCAGTGCTCGCCGACAGGGTCGTGGCTACACCTTC. Its translation: CSARRQGRGYTF.

This clone has a handful of counts. At one boundary the junction diverges from the germline segment, which might be a read error. The chain employs TRBV12-3 or TRBV12-4 and TRBJ1-1; possibly TRBD1 for D (6 bases). The CDR3 sequence is 13 residues long. The DNA for the CDR3 is TGTGCCAGCAGTTTTAGGGGGTGCACTGAGGCTTTCTTT. Translation gives CASSFRGCTEAFF.

This clone has ten or more counts. J is TRBJ2-3 and V is TRBV5-6, with D possibly TRBD2 on 6 matching bases. Germline CDR1 and CDR2: SGHDT and YYEEEE. The CDR3 spans 15 residues. V shed 1 base and J shed 2 bases, with 11 bases lying between them. The CDR3 bases are TGTGCCAGCAGCTTGTGGGAGGACCACACAGATACGCAGTATTTT. This codes for CASSLWEDHTDTQYF.

This chain links TRBV3-1 with TRBJ1-1; D gene unclear. CDR1 LGHDT and CDR2 YNNKEL come from the germline V gene (reference sequence). Trimming stripped 2 bases from V and 4 bases from J, with 8 bases between. The CDR3 covers 13 residues. CDR3 bases: TGTGCCAGCAGCCAAACACCGTCCACTGAAGCTTTCTTT. This translates into CASSQTPSTEAFF.

Ten or more counts support this clone. The genes are TRBV20-1 and TRBJ2-1; TRBD2 agrees at 11 bases. The germline V gene encodes CDR1 DFQATT and CDR2 SNEGSKA (reference sequence). The CDR3 runs to 16 residues. The trim removed 4 bases at V and 4 bases at J, leaving 9 bases unmatched. In nucleotides, the CDR3 is TGCAGTGCTATAGATAGCGGGGGGGCCGCATACAATGAGCAGTTCTTC. Protein product: CSAIDSGGAAYNEQFF.

This clone is labeled medium-sized (0.01 to 0.1%). The V and J genes are TRBV6-5 and TRBJ2-2, with D possibly being TRBD1 (5 bases). V lost 2 bases and J lost 2, with 12 bases in between. This CDR3 is 16 amino acids long. CDR1 is MNHEY, CDR2 SVGAGI, per germline. The CDR3 spells CASSYAGLGNTGELFF. Here the CDR3 DNA reads TGTGCCAGCAGTTACGCAGGGCTCGGAAACACCGGGGAGCTGTTTTTT.

This chain uses TRBV28 with TRBJ2-7; 7 nucleotides agree with TRBD2. The germline CDR1 and CDR2 sequences are MDHEN and SYDVKM. This CDR3 is built from 18 residues. Trimming at V came to 4 bases and at J to 4 bases, leaving 19 bases not matched to a gene. The CDR3, as DNA: TGTGCCAGCAGTTCCTCCTCAGGGAAGACATGGGGGGGATACGAGCAGTACTTC. Its translation is CASSSSSGKTWGGYEQYF.

This clone is termed medium-sized (0.01 to 0.1%). This sequence joins TRBV4-1 and TRBJ1-2; D is undetermined. Germline values: CDR1 MGHRA, CDR2 YSYEKL. The ends were cut back, 1 base at V and 4 bases at J, with 13 bases in the middle. There are 15 residues in the CDR3. CDR3 DNA: TGCGCCAGCAGCCAAGTGCGGGGTTCTAGCTATGGCTACACCTTC. Translating gives CASSQVRGSSYGYTF.

This clone was counted ten times or more. This may stem from a read error, because a much larger clone lies one nucleotide away. The rearrangement joins TRBV24-1 to TRBJ2-5; 8 positions match TRBD2. The CDR3 spans 14 residues. In germline, CDR1 is KGHDR, CDR2 SFDVKD. The CDR3 region has the DNA TGTGCCACCGGTGATATGTCGGGAGGGGAGACCCAGTACTTC. Its protein is CATGDMSGGETQYF.

V is TRBV30 and J is TRBJ2-1; TRBD2 agrees at 10 bases. The J segment lost 2 bases and the V segment lost 3 bases, leaving 16 bases of the junction unmatched. This CDR3 has 19 amino acids. CDR1 and CDR2 (germline): GTSNPN, SVGIG (reference sequence). CDR3 nucleotides: TGTGCCTGGAGCGGGTCTAGGACTAGCGGAATGAGCCCCTACAATGAGCAGTTCTTC. Translation: CAWSGSRTSGMSPYNEQFF.

At least ten counts were recorded for this clone. This chain uses TRBV12-3 or TRBV12-4 with TRBJ1-1, with 8 bases identical to TRBD1. The V segment lost 5 bases and the J segment 1 base; nucleotides outside the gene matches: 6. The CDR3 is 15 residues long. The CDR3: CASSPRTGKNTEAFF. The CDR3, as DNA: TGTGCCAGCAGTCCCCGGACAGGGAAGAACACTGAAGCTTTCTTT.

The chain links TRBV19 to TRBJ2-7; a weak D match, TRBD1 (6 bases). V was pared by 5 bases and J by 4 bases, with 15 bases between. The CDR3 is 14 amino acids. Germline V gene data show CDR1 as LNHDA and CDR2 as SQIVND (reference sequence). The CDR3 DNA reads TGTGCCAGTAGTCTAGGACAGAGGGCGTACGAGCAGTACTTC. This codes for CASSLGQRAYEQYF.